This T cell receptor beta chain stems from a study of blood T cell repertoires in COVID-19. Study in general: The United States, Italy and Spain were the sources of the acute and convalescent COVID-19 samples.

The CDR3 runs 15 residues. Unmatched junction bases numbered 7, after V lost 4 bases and J lost 7 bases. From germline, CDR1 is SGHDT and CDR2 YYEEEE. Sequencing used immunoSEQ multiplex PCR; TCRdb keeps in-frame clones, though not all of them. The table includes fewer than 250,000 clones, around 86% detected once. The clonotype was recovered from a woman older than 75 with COVID-19, enrolled during active disease. V gene TRBV5-6 combines with J gene TRBJ1-6, with 8 bases aligning to TRBD1. The sequencing sample was made of peripheral blood. This CDR3 is CASSNRDRSNSPLHF. The CDR3 nucleotides are TGTGCCAGCAGCAACCGGGACAGGTCAAATTCACCCCTCCACTTT.